The 31 T cell receptor beta chains listed next were all sequenced from one sample in a study of response to subunit inactivated influenza vaccine. Each CDR3 protein gets one entry after TCRdb re-called the RT-PCR reads with MiXCR. Among approximately 500,000 distinct CDR3 sequences listed, 13% were seen once. Specimen: PBMCs from blood, collected 45 days after vaccination. Receptor source: a man aged 45-65 years who received an inactivated influenza vaccine.

The chain combines TRBV15 with TRBJ2-3; 7 bases are shared with TRBD2. Germline CDR1 is LNHNV and CDR2 is YYDKDF (reference sequence). The CDR3 is 18 residues long. V lost 2 bases and J lost 2; bases outside the gene matches: 13. The DNA for the CDR3 is TGTGCCACCAGCAGACACCATCCCAGGACTAGTCCCACAGATACGCAGTATTTT. Its protein is CATSRHHPRTSPTDTQYF.

This clonotype was picked up many times. The chain uses TRBV15 and TRBJ1-5; D gene ambiguous. The CDR3 extends over 14 amino acids. The V gene's germline CDR1 is LNHNV and CDR2 YYDKDF (reference sequence). Trimming took 0 bases from V and 1 from J, leaving 4 bases between them. The chain's CDR3 is CATSRDRSNQPQHF. Written as DNA, the CDR3 is TGTGCCACCAGCAGAGACAGGAGCAATCAGCCCCAGCATTTT.

This clonotype was observed a handful of times. This rearrangement joins TRBV29-1 to TRBJ2-7; D tentatively reads TRBD1 or TRBD2 (5 bases each). Germline values: CDR1 SQVTM, CDR2 ANQGSEA. V gave up 4 bases and J gave up 3 bases, with 10 bases separating them. CDR3 length: 12 amino acids. Here the CDR3 DNA reads TGCAGCGTTGTCGGGGCAAGCTACGAGCAGTACTTC. Its protein product is CSVVGASYEQYF.

This clonotype was detected many times. The chain couples TRBV12-3 or TRBV12-4 to TRBJ2-4; the D is unclear. V lost 1 base and J lost 0, with 10 bases in between. The CDR3 is made up of 16 amino acids. CDR3 in DNA: TGTGCCAGCAGTTTAGGGGGTACTTTAGCCAAAAACATTCAGTACTTC. Translating it yields CASSLGGTLAKNIQYF.

This chain links TRBV2 with TRBJ2-5; 12 nucleotides line up with TRBD2. V was clipped by 2 bases and J by 3 bases; unmatched bases: 7. The CDR3 runs 17 residues. CDR1 and CDR2 (germline): SNHLY, FYNNEI. The CDR3 sequence: CASSEWATSGSEETQYF. Here the CDR3 DNA reads TGTGCCAGCAGTGAATGGGCGACTAGCGGGAGTGAAGAGACCCAGTACTTC.

V is TRBV4-3 and J is TRBJ1-5; 10 bases are shared with TRBD1. Germline CDR1 LGHNA, CDR2 YSLEER. J gave up 6 bases and V 2 bases, and 13 bases lay outside the gene matches. The CDR3 length is 18 residues. The CDR3 nucleotides are TGCGCCAGCAGCCAAACCCTTGGGGACAGGGGAAGTAGTCAGCCCCAGCATTTT. It codes for CASSQTLGDRGSSQPQHF.

This clonotype was found a few times. The V call is TRBV12-3 or TRBV12-4, the J call TRBJ2-5; tentative D call: TRBD1 (5 bases). The V end was cut by 2 bases, the J end by 5 bases, with 6 bases between. This CDR3 has 12 amino acids. In nucleotides, the CDR3 is TGTGCCAGCAGTTTATACAGGGAGACCCAGTACTTC. Its protein is CASSLYRETQYF.

There are a few counts of this clonotype. This rearrangement joins TRBV4-3 to TRBJ2-1; D may be TRBD2 (5 bases). V lost 3 bases and J 5 bases, leaving 11 bases between the germline ends. Germline values: CDR1 LGHNA, CDR2 YSLEER. This CDR3 region has 14 residues. The CDR3 DNA is TGCGCCAGCAGCCAGGGGAGTTCGGACAATGAGCAGTTCTTC. Its translation is CASSQGSSDNEQFF.

The chain links TRBV19 to TRBJ1-1; 9 nucleotides agree with TRBD1. The trim removed 8 bases at V and 5 bases at J, leaving 6 bases unmatched. CDR3 size: 13 residues. Germline CDR1 LNHDA, CDR2 SQIVND (reference sequence). The CDR3 coding sequence is TGTGCCAGTGGACAGGGGCGGAGAACTGAAGCTTTCTTT. It codes for CASGQGRRTEAFF. Using reference TRBV19 and TRBJ1-1 for the parts outside the CDR3, the full variable domain is DGGITQSPKYLFRKEGQNVTLSCEQNLNHDAMYWYRQDPGQGLRLIYYSQIVNDFQKGDIAEGYSVSREKKESFPLTVTSAQKNPTAFYLCASGQGRRTEAFFGQGTRLTVV.

To note about this clonotype: A read error may produce the germline difference seen at one junction end. The chain links TRBV14 to TRBJ2-5; D unresolved. The germline CDR1 and CDR2 sequences are SGHDN and FVKESK. The CDR3 extends over 11 amino acids. The CDR3 here is CASSPSLGLHF. DNA of the CDR3: TGTGCCAGCAGCCCTTCCCTAGGTCTGCACTTC.

The chain couples TRBV7-9 to TRBJ2-5; 8 bases align to TRBD1. CDR3 size: 14 residues. The germline V gene encodes CDR1 SEHNR and CDR2 FQNEAQ (reference sequence). V shed 5 bases and J 5 bases; nucleotides not matched to a gene: 7. The CDR3 nucleotides are TGTGCCAGCAGCAAAGGACAGGGCGAGGAGACCCAGTACTTC. Protein: CASSKGQGEETQYF.

The chain uses TRBV15 and TRBJ2-7, with D possibly being TRBD1 (6 bases). The germline gives CDR1 LNHNV, CDR2 YYDKDF (reference sequence). Trimming shortened V by 2 bases and J by 4 bases, and 9 bases separated the two germline ends. The CDR3 has 13 amino acids. The CDR3, as DNA: TGTGCCACCAGCAGATCACAGGGTTACGAGCAGTACTTC. Translating gives CATSRSQGYEQYF.

The table lists this clonotype with a few counts. The rearrangement uses TRBV12-3 or TRBV12-4 and TRBJ2-7; D might be TRBD1 (6 bases). This CDR3 contains 13 residues. Trimming shortened V by 7 bases and J by 1 base, and 11 bases separated the two germline ends. CDR3: CASILTGSYEQYF. CDR3 nucleotides: TGTGCCAGCATCCTAACAGGGTCCTACGAGCAGTACTTC.

There are many counts of this clonotype. This chain joins TRBV7-2 and TRBJ2-7; D is ambiguous. The CDR3 runs 12 residues. Germline lookup yields CDR1 SGHTA and CDR2 FQGNSA. Trimming took off 5 bases at V and 5 bases at J, with 10 bases between the two ends. DNA of the CDR3: TGTGCCAGCAGCCCCCGGCCCAACGAGCAGTACTTC. Amino acid sequence: CASSPRPNEQYF.

This clonotype was counted a few times. The chain joins TRBV6-4 to TRBJ1-1; D gene uncertain. Per the germline V gene, CDR1 is MRHNA and CDR2 is SNTAGT. The ends were cut back, 3 bases at V and 0 bases at J, with 5 bases in the middle. The CDR3 spans 13 residues. The CDR3: CASSEQLNTEAFF. The CDR3, as DNA: TGTGCCAGCAGTGAACAGCTGAACACTGAAGCTTTCTTT.

This clonotype was seen a few times. This chain connects TRBV5-1 to TRBJ1-3, with D tentatively TRBD1 (5 bases). Germline V gene sequence: CDR1 SGHRS, CDR2 YFSETQ. The V end was cut by 4 bases, the J end by 1 base, with 9 bases between. The CDR3 is 14 amino acids. As DNA, the CDR3 is TGCGCCAGCAGCCCCTGGGGGTCTGGAAACACCATATATTTT. This sequence encodes CASSPWGSGNTIYF.

This clonotype was seen a few times. J is TRBJ1-2 and V is TRBV5-1; D uncertain. The germline CDR1 and CDR2 sequences are SGHRS and YFSETQ. Trimming pared 3 bases from V and 4 bases from J, leaving 10 bases between. This CDR3 contains 13 residues. CDR3 residues: CASSSGLAYGYTF. The DNA for the CDR3 is TGCGCCAGCAGCTCAGGACTGGCCTATGGCTACACCTTC. The full variable domain, with the rest looked up from reference TRBV5-1 and TRBJ1-2, is KAGVTQTPRYLIKTRGQQVTLSCSPISGHRSVSWYQQTPGQGLQFLFEYFSETQRNKGNFPGRFSGRQFSNSRSEMNVSTLELGDSALYLCASSSGLAYGYTFGSGTRLTVV.

This clonotype occurred a few times. CDR3 protein: CASSLGQNRDEQYF. The CDR3 nucleotides read TGCGCCAGCAGCTTGGGTCAGAACCGGGACGAGCAGTACTTC. The chain combines TRBV5-1 with TRBJ2-7, with D unresolved. Germline CDR1 reads SGHRS; CDR2 reads YFSETQ. The CDR3 sequence is 14 residues long. Trimming left V 0 bases short and J 5 bases short, with 12 bases between.

At least ten counts were recorded for this clonotype. This sequence joins TRBV5-1 and TRBJ2-7; D is unresolved. The V gene lost 3 bases and the J gene lost 2 bases, with 9 bases spanning the gap. CDR1 and CDR2 (germline): SGHRS, YFSETQ. This CDR3 contains 13 residues. Written as DNA, the CDR3 is TGCGCCAGCAGCTCGAGCGACCCCTACGAGCAGTACTTC. It yields the protein CASSSSDPYEQYF.

This clonotype occurred a few times. The chain couples TRBV5-1 to TRBJ2-7, with D unresolved. The germline gives CDR1 SGHRS, CDR2 YFSETQ. The ends were cut back, 7 bases at V and 7 bases at J, with 9 bases in the middle. The CDR3 spans 10 residues. CDR3 nucleotide sequence: TGCGCCAGCCAGCTAAATGAGCAGTACTTC. It translates to CASQLNEQYF.

The chain recombines TRBV18 with TRBJ2-3, with D tentatively TRBD2 (6 bases). The CDR3 has 15 residues. Germline V lookup: CDR1 KGHSH, CDR2 LQKENI. Trimming stripped 5 bases from V and 1 base from J, with 13 bases between. The CDR3 is CASSAASVGTDTQYF. The CDR3 nucleotides are TGTGCCAGCTCAGCGGCTAGCGTCGGCACAGATACGCAGTATTTT.

This clonotype was recorded a few times. The CDR3 spells CSARVPGVNNSPLHF. The DNA for the CDR3 is TGCAGTGCTAGAGTACCTGGCGTGAATAATTCACCCCTCCACTTT. This chain uses TRBV20-1 with TRBJ1-6; D ambiguous. With 1 base removed from V and 5 bases from J, the gap between germline ends came to 12 bases. This CDR3 has 15 residues. Germline V gene lookup returns CDR1 DFQATT and CDR2 SNEGSKA (reference sequence).

This clonotype was observed a handful of times. CDR3 in amino acids: CASSLIGFEQYF. CDR3 nucleotides: TGTGCCAGCAGTTTAATAGGGTTCGAGCAGTACTTC. J is TRBJ2-7 and V is TRBV27; no clear D gene. The V end was cut by 2 bases, the J end by 6 bases, with 8 bases between. Looked up from germline, CDR1 is MNHEY and CDR2 is SMNVEV (reference sequence). CDR3 length: 12 amino acids.

This chain connects TRBV4-2 to TRBJ2-1, with a possible D match to TRBD1 (6 bases). V gave up 3 bases and J gave up 6 bases, with 15 bases separating them. CDR1 is LGHNA and CDR2 is YNFKEQ in the germline V gene. The CDR3 runs 15 residues. The DNA of the CDR3 is TGTGCCAGCAGCCACCCGGGACAAGGGGCCAATGAGCAGTTCTTC. Translating gives CASSHPGQGANEQFF.

This clonotype has at least ten counts. The rearrangement links TRBV5-1 to TRBJ2-7, with 7 positions matching TRBD1. With 4 bases clipped from V and 2 bases from J, the junction kept 9 bases outside the gene matches. The CDR3 totals 15 residues. Germline CDR1 SGHRS, CDR2 YFSETQ. The CDR3 DNA reads as TGCGCCAGCAGCGACGAGGGACAGTTCACCTACGAGCAGTACTTC. It codes for CASSDEGQFTYEQYF.

This rearrangement joins TRBV10-3 to TRBJ2-1; TRBD2 agrees at 8 bases. Germline loops: CDR1 ENHRY, CDR2 SYGVKD. The CDR3 extends over 15 amino acids. V was pared by 0 bases and J by 6 bases, with 4 bases of the junction left unmatched. CDR3 sequence: CAISESGLAGNEQFF. In DNA, the CDR3 is TGTGCCATCAGTGAGTCGGGGCTAGCGGGCAATGAGCAGTTCTTC.

This clonotype was counted a few times. The chain combines TRBV7-9 with TRBJ2-1; D gene ambiguous. V lost 6 bases, J lost 3 bases, and 6 bases lay in between. CDR3 length: 12 amino acids. Germline CDR1 SEHNR, CDR2 FQNEAQ (reference sequence). The CDR3 loop reads CASRPHYNEQFF. CDR3 DNA: TGTGCCAGCAGACCGCACTACAATGAGCAGTTCTTC. The full variable domain, rest sourced from reference TRBV7-9 and TRBJ2-1, is DTGVSQNPRHKITKRGQNVTFRCDPISEHNRLYWYRQTLGQGPEFLTYFQNEAQLEKSRLLSDRFSAERPKGSFSTLEIQRTEQGDSAMYLCASRPHYNEQFFGPGTRLTVL.

In its sample, this clonotype was seen a few times. This chain uses TRBV6-2 or TRBV6-3 with TRBJ2-5, with D perhaps matching TRBD1 (6 bases). Germline CDR1 reads MNHEY; CDR2 reads SVGEGT. V lost 5 bases to trimming and J lost 5 bases, with 15 bases between them. The CDR3 consists of 14 residues. CDR3 loop: CASSPRQDWETQYF. CDR3 nucleotides: TGTGCCAGCAGTCCCAGACAGGATTGGGAGACCCAGTACTTC.

The V and J genes are TRBV12-3 or TRBV12-4 and TRBJ2-7, with TRBD1 matching over 8 bases. The CDR3 extends over 14 amino acids. The V gene end was trimmed by 2 bases and the J gene end by 5 bases; junction bases not matched to a gene: 5. In nucleotides, the CDR3 is TGTGCCAGCAGTTTACAGGGGGCAGTCCACGAGCAGTACTTC. This codes for CASSLQGAVHEQYF.

This chain connects TRBV5-1 to TRBJ1-1; D is ambiguous. Germline V lookup: CDR1 SGHRS, CDR2 YFSETQ. This CDR3 contains 13 residues. Between the trimmed V and J ends, which lost 5 bases and 5 bases, there was a span of 13 bases. The CDR3 DNA follows: TGCGCCAGCAGTGTTGATGTCGGGACTGAAGCTTTCTTT. This encodes CASSVDVGTEAFF.

There are a few counts of this clonotype. The CDR3 spells CSDKGGRPSDEQFF. In DNA, the CDR3 is TGCAGTGATAAGGGCGGGAGGCCCAGCGATGAGCAGTTCTTC. The chain joins TRBV20-1 to TRBJ2-1; 8 bases align to TRBD2. This CDR3 has 14 residues. The germline gives CDR1 DFQATT, CDR2 SNEGSKA (reference sequence). The V gene end was trimmed by 7 bases and the J gene end by 8 bases; junction bases not matched to a gene: 13.